The 6 T cell receptor beta chains below all came from one sample that was sequenced in a study of beta chain features in type 1 diabetes. Study conclusions and caveats: Shortening of TCRB CDR3s, moderate but significant, appeared in all four CD4+ subsets of Type 1 diabetes patients.

No cognate antigen is known for these TCRs. Expressed TCRB transcripts were sequenced after all isolated RNA was converted to cDNA. Method: immunoSEQ multiplex PCR; TCRdb's copy keeps in-frame clones and lacks some. The sample lists more than 300,000 clones; about a tenth were seen once. Input material: central memory CD4+ T cells from blood. The receptors come from a man younger than 40 with type 1 diabetes.

The rearrangement uses TRBV30 and TRBJ2-1; D is undetermined. Germline CDR1 reads GTSNPN; CDR2 reads SVGIG (reference sequence). There are 13 residues in the CDR3. V was trimmed by 0 bases and J by 9 bases, leaving 12 bases between them. CDR3 sequence reads: CAWSVQGLGEQFF. The CDR3 DNA is TGTGCCTGGAGTGTACAAGGTCTCGGTGAGCAGTTCTTC.

The sample holds a few counts of this clone. V and J are TRBV19 and TRBJ1-2, with D uncertain. Germline V gene lookup returns CDR1 LNHDA and CDR2 SQIVND (reference sequence). V was cut by 7 bases and J by 3 bases, with 15 bases left in between. This CDR3 has 14 amino acids. CDR3 sequence reads: CASTKTEIYYGYTF. CDR3 in DNA: TGTGCCAGTACTAAGACGGAGATATACTATGGCTACACCTTC.

The gene calls are TRBV2 and TRBJ1-2; TRBD1 agrees at 8 bases. The CDR3 contains 14 residues. V shed 6 bases and J 8 bases; nucleotides not matched to a gene: 11. Germline values: CDR1 SNHLY, CDR2 FYNNEI. The CDR3 bases are TGTGCCAGCAGCTCAGGGGGCGCAAAAGGAGGCTACACCTTC. Protein: CASSSGGAKGGYTF. The full variable domain, with the rest looked up from reference TRBV2 and TRBJ1-2, is EPEVTQTPSHQVTQMGQEVILRCVPISNHLYFYWYRQILGQKVEFLVSFYNNEISEKSEIFDDQFSVERPDGSNFTLKIRSTKLEDSAMYFCASSSGGAKGGYTFGSGTRLTVV.

This clone has more than one count but fewer than ten. The chain uses TRBV9 and TRBJ2-1, with D perhaps TRBD2 (6 bases). Trimming shortened V by 0 bases and J by 1 base, and 11 bases separated the two germline ends. The germline V gene encodes CDR1 SGDLS and CDR2 YYNGEE. The CDR3 has 16 amino acids. CDR3 DNA sequence: TGTGCCAGCAGCGTAGCGGGAGACAGTTCCTACAATGAGCAGTTCTTC. The encoded protein is CASSVAGDSSYNEQFF.

The chain uses TRBV7-2 and TRBJ2-4, with 7 bases fitting TRBD1. V shed 1 base, J shed 5 bases, and the junction held 5 bases outside the gene matches. In germline, CDR1 is SGHTA, CDR2 FQGNSA. This CDR3 is built from 15 residues. The CDR3 reads CASSLVRQGQNIQYF. The DNA for the CDR3 is TGTGCCAGCAGCTTAGTCCGACAGGGTCAAAACATTCAGTACTTC.

This clone was picked up a small number of times. This chain connects TRBV10-3 to TRBJ1-5; D ambiguous. The CDR3 extends over 13 amino acids. Germline V lookup: CDR1 ENHRY, CDR2 SYGVKD. With 6 bases removed from V and 5 bases from J, the gap between germline ends came to 11 bases. CDR3 protein: CAIRETAYQPQHF. As DNA, the CDR3 is TGTGCCATCAGGGAGACGGCCTATCAGCCCCAGCATTTT.